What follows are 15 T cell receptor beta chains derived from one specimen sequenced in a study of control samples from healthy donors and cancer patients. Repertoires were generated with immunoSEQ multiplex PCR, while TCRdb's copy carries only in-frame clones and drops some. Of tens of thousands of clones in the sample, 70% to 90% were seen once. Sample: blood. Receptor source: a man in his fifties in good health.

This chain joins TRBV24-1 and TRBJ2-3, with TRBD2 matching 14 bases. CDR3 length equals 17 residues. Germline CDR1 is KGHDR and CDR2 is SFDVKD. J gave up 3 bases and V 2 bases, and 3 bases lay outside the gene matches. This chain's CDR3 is CATSDSRTSGRTDTQYF. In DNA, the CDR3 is TGTGCCACCAGTGATTCCCGGACTAGCGGGAGGACAGATACGCAGTATTTT.

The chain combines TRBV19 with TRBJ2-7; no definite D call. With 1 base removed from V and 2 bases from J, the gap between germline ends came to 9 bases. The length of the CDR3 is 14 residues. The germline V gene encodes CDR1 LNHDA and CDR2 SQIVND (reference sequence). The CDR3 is CASSIGHSTYEQYF. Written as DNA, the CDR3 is TGTGCCAGTAGTATAGGGCACAGTACCTACGAGCAGTACTTC. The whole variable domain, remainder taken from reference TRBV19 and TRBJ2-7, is DGGITQSPKYLFRKEGQNVTLSCEQNLNHDAMYWYRQDPGQGLRLIYYSQIVNDFQKGDIAEGYSVSREKKESFPLTVTSAQKNPTAFYLCASSIGHSTYEQYFGPGTRLTVT.

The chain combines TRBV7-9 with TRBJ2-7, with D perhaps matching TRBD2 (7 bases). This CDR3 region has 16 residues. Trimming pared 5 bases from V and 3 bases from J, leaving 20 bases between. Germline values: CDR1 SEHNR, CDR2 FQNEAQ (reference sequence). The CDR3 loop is CASSPVGAGAVYEQYF. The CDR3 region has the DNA TGTGCCAGCAGCCCGGTGGGGGCGGGAGCAGTCTACGAGCAGTACTTC.

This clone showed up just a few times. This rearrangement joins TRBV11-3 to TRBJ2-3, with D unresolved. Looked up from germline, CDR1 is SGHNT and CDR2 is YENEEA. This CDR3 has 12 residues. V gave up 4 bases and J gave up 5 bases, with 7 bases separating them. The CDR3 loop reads CASSSLGDTQYF. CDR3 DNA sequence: TGTGCCAGCAGCTCCCTGGGAGATACGCAGTATTTT. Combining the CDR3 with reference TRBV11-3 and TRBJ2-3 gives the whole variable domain EAGVVQSPRYKIIEKKQPVAFWCNPISGHNTLYWYLQNLGQGPELLIRYENEEAVDDSQLPKDRFSAERLKGVDSTLKIQPAELGDSAVYLCASSSLGDTQYFGPGTRLTVL.

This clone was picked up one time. The CDR3 DNA is TGTGCCAGCAGCCCGGACAGGTTTTTTAACACTGAAGCTTTCTTT. It yields the protein CASSPDRFFNTEAFF. The chain carries TRBV7-8 and TRBJ1-1, with 7 bases aligning to TRBD1. V gave up 5 bases and J gave up 2 bases; unmatched junction bases: 8. The germline CDR1 and CDR2 sequences are SGHVS and FQNEAQ. The CDR3 spans 15 residues.

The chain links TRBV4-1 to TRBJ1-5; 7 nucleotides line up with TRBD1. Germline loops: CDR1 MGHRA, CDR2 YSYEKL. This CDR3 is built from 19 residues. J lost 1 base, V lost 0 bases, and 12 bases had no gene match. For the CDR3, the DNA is TGCGCCAGCAGCCAAGATCTAGTGAGGGGGCGCGGGAGCAATCAGCCCCAGCATTTT. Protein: CASSQDLVRGRGSNQPQHF.

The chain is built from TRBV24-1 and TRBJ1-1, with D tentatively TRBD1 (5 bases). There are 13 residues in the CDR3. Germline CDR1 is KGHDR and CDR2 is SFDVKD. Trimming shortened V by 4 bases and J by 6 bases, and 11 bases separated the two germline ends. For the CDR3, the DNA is TGTGCCACCAGTGAAGGGGCCAGACCTGAAGCTTTCTTT. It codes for CATSEGARPEAFF.

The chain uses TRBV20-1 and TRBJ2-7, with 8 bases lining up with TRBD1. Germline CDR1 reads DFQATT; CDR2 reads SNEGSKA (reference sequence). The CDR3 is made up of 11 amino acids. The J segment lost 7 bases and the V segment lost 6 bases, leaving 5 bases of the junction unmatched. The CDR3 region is CSARQGLEQYF. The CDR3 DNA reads TGCAGTGCAAGACAGGGGCTGGAGCAGTACTTC.

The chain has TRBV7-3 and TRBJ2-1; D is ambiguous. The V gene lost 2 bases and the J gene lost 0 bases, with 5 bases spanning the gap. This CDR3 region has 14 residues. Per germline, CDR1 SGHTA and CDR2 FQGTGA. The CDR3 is CASSLESSYNEQFF. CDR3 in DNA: TGTGCCAGCAGCTTAGAGAGCTCCTACAATGAGCAGTTCTTC.

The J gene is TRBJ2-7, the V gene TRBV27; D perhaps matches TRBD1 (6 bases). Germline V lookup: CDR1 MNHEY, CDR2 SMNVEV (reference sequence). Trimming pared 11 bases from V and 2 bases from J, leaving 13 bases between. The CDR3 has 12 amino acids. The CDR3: CAVRDTAYEQYF. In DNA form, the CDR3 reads TGTGCCGTACGGGACACGGCCTACGAGCAGTACTTC.

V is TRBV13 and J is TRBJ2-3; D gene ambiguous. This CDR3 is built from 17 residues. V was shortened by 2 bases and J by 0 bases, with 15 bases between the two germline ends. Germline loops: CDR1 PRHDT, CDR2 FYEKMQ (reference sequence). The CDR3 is CASSLLFGPISTDTQYF. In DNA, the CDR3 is TGTGCCAGCAGCTTACTATTTGGGCCGATAAGCACAGATACGCAGTATTTT.

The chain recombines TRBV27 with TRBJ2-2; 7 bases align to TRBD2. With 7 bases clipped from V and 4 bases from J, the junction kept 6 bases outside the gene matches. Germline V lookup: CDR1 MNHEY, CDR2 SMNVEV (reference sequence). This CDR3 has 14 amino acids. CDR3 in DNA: TGTGCCAGCAAGCGTAGGGAGGGCACCGGGGAGCTGTTTTTT. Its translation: CASKRREGTGELFF.

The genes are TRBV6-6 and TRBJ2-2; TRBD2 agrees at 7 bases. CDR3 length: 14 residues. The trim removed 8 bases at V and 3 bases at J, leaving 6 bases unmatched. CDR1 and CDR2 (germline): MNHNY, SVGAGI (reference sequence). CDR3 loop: CASRSGMYTGELFF. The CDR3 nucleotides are TGTGCCAGCCGGAGCGGGATGTACACCGGGGAGCTGTTTTTT.

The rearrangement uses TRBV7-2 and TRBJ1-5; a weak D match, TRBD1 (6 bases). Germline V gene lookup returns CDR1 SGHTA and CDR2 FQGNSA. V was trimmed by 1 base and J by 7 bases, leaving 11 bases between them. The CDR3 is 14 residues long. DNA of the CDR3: TGTGCCAGCAGCTTAGGACAGGTTGAACAGCCCCAGCATTTT. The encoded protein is CASSLGQVEQPQHF.

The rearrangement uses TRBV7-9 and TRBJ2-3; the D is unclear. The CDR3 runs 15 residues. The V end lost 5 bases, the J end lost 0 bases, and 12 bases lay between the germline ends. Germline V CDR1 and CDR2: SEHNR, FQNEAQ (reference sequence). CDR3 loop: CASSPIIGSTDTQYF. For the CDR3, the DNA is TGTGCCAGCAGCCCTATCATCGGGAGCACAGATACGCAGTATTTT.